Included here is one T cell receptor beta chain sequence, with context. Its antigen remains unidentified. The CDR3 consists of 12 residues. Germline V gives CDR1 SQVTM, CDR2 ANQGSEA. With 3 bases removed from V and 6 bases from J, the gap between germline ends came to 11 bases. Data came from immunoSEQ multiplex PCR; TCRdb stores just in-frame clones and leaves some out. The data contain about 56,000 clones, about 86% of them singletons. Doses given second, at about 4 or about 12 weeks, were pooled. The data derive from a study of T cell responses to AZD1222 COVID-19 vaccine. Findings and caveats of the study: Scientists sampled the repertoires only once the peak T cell response had passed. Spike-specific TCR breadth and depth went up after people got two AZD1222 doses.

This TCR came from an adult who received the AZD1222 COVID-19 vaccine. The source material was peripheral blood, sampled 28 days after the second AZD1222 dose. This chain uses TRBV29-1 with TRBJ1-1; D call uncertain. The CDR3 DNA reads TGCAGCGTTGACTCTCGGAGTGCTGAAGCTTTCTTT. Residues: CSVDSRSAEAFF.